This TCR beta chain was found in a study of T cells in Graves' hyperthyroidism and ophthalmopathy. Overall study results and limits: Blood also carried most thyroid clonotypes expanded above 0.001. A model built on 13 V-J features separated ophthalmopathy from stable hyperthyroidism.

Regarding this clonotype: Its antigen is not known.

CDR1 is SGHVS, CDR2 FNYEAQ, per germline. V shed 6 bases and J 6 bases; nucleotides not matched to a gene: 17. The CDR3 is made up of 17 amino acids. RNA transcripts provided the source from which TCR beta CDR3 regions were amplified. The primer set for the first-round RT-PCR of the TCR CDR3 was HTBI. TCRdb recomputed calls from the multiplex PCR reads with MiXCR, one row per CDR3 protein. Of around 600,000 distinct CDR3 sequences listed, 45% are singletons. The receptor was derived from an adult man with Graves' disease, either hyperthyroidism or ophthalmopathy (not recorded which). This chain connects TRBV7-6 to TRBJ1-5, with TRBD1 matching 7 bases. Sequencing was carried out using peripheral blood or thyroid tissue (not recorded which). For the CDR3, the DNA is TGTGCCAGCAGTTTCGACCGCACAGGGCAGGGGGTTCAGCCCCAGCATTTT. Residues: CASSFDRTGQGVQPQHF.